The rows below give T cell receptor beta chains drawn from one sample of a study of cytomegalovirus exposure and HLA in healthy donors. Clones were read by immunoSEQ multiplex PCR, and TCRdb kept only the in-frame ones, dropping some. The sample yields about 160,000 clones, about four fifths seen once. Sequences were obtained from PBMCs. All receptors come from a girl aged 5-17 years in good health and CMV-seropositive. Both conserved end residues are part of each CDR3. The order of the fields is V gene, D gene, CDR3 protein. The D gene is left open where the match is weak.

V: TRBV19; D: TRBD1; CDR3: CASTTLAGGYEAFF
V: TRBV30; D: TRBD1; CDR3: CACTRDRGFGEWTGELFF
V: TRBV7-8; D: TRBD1; CDR3: CASSLQGAGANVLTF
V: TRBV19; D: NA; CDR3: CASSIDGRGYISYNEQFF
V: TRBV28; D: NA; CDR3: CASSLRAEQYF
V: TRBV28; D: TRBD1; CDR3: CASRTGAHGYTF
V: TRBV11-2; D: NA; CDR3: CASSLGGLRYF
V: TRBV16; D: TRBD1; CDR3: CASSQSRGQGARGYTF
V: TRBV2; D: TRBD1; CDR3: CASSYPGQGGETQYF
V: TRBV7-2; D: TRBD1; CDR3: CASSQDRVGYTF
V: TRBV7-3; D: NA; CDR3: CASSLTGRENSGYTF
V: TRBV9; D: TRBD1; CDR3: CASSVEGARYNEQFF
V: TRBV6-4; D: NA; CDR3: CASSEQGAGTEAFF
V: TRBV29-1; D: NA; CDR3: CSVVAGQGPYGYTF
V: TRBV5-4; D: NA; CDR3: CASSWQGADEQYF
V: TRBV6-1; D: TRBD1; CDR3: CASSATGTGGTEAFF
V: TRBV5-1; D: TRBD2; CDR3: CASRDELASQETQYF
V: TRBV29-1; D: NA; CDR3: CSEMGGLGYAEAFF
V: TRBV27; D: NA; CDR3: CASSLKVDTEAFF
V: TRBV27; D: TRBD1; CDR3: CASRRTGLGEAFF
V: TRBV19; D: NA; CDR3: CASSISGPRTVNQPQHF
V: TRBV7-9; D: NA; CDR3: CASSFTADTQYF
V: TRBV7-9; D: NA; CDR3: CASGYFSGANVLTF
V: TRBV7-9; D: NA; CDR3: CASSDRAYEQYF
V: TRBV7-2; D: NA; CDR3: CASSLGGGAGNEQFF
V: TRBV15; D: TRBD1; CDR3: CATSRVVGQGAKKLFF
V: TRBV7-3; D: TRBD2; CDR3: CASSPGLAGGYEQYF
V: TRBV7-9; D: TRBD1; CDR3: CASSSDRRNTGELFF
V: TRBV10-3; D: NA; CDR3: CAISDRGNSYEQYF
V: TRBV4-1; D: NA; CDR3: CASSQDLGHHNEQFF